This T cell receptor (beta chain) was obtained from a study of OX40 agonist ivuxolimab in advanced cancers. Findings of the study overall: Relative to CD4+ cells, CD8+ T cells on average had more expanded clones. At 0.1 to 3.0 mg/kg and by week 6, clonal expansion occurred in CD4+ and CD8+ blood T cells.

A word on this clone: Its antigen is undetermined.

Sequencing used immunoSEQ multiplex PCR; TCRdb keeps in-frame clones, though not all of them. The sample records some 41,000 clones, roughly 91% being singletons. Trimming removed 5 bases from V and 5 bases from J; junction bases left unmatched: 15. The CDR3 spans 18 residues. Germline V gene sequence: CDR1 MDHEN, CDR2 SYDVKM. This TCR was sampled from an adult with an advanced solid tumor such as melanoma, head and neck, liver or kidney cancer. The starting material was CD4+ or CD8+ T cells sorted from blood, obtained in a trial of the OX40 agonist ivuxolimab. This chain connects TRBV28 to TRBJ2-7; TRBD2 matches at 13 bases. The CDR3 DNA follows: TGTGCCAGCAGTGTAGCAGAGCTTGGGACTAGCGGGAATGACGAGCAGTACTTC. This gives the protein CASSVAELGTSGNDEQYF.